This TCR beta chain is drawn from a study of T cell clones after liver transplantation. Turning to the study itself: Standard immunosuppression, with no induction, continued until 12-24 months after transplant.

Only in-frame clones appear in the TCRdb table, and some are missing; sequencing was by immunoSEQ multiplex PCR. This repertoire shows 6,000 to 9,000 clones, 80% found once; its top ten account for approximately 40%. This clone was seen only once. The target antigen is unknown. The CDR3 spans 15 residues. Germline assignment: CDR1 SGHTA and CDR2 FQGNSA. V trimming: 4 bases; J trimming: 0 bases; junction bases outside the gene matches: 3. Study-wide results and caveats: Rather than being deleted, graft donor-reactive T cells may have moved into the graft.

Sequencing used CD8+ T cells from blood, obtained before liver transplant. This clonotype was sampled from a human donor who received a liver transplant. This chain joins TRBV7-2 and TRBJ2-3, with TRBD1 matching 8 bases. The CDR3 DNA follows: TGTGCCAGCAGCTGGACAGGGTCTAGCACAGATACGCAGTATTTT. It encodes CASSWTGSSTDTQYF.